This is a list of T cell receptor beta chains from one sample in a study of technical replicates of blood from a few donors. Here immunoSEQ multiplex PCR was the method, and the copy in TCRdb shows in-frame clones only, minus some. The sample yields 75,000 to 90,000 clones, 85% to 95% seen once. Sequences were obtained from T cells isolated from PBMCs. Source of these receptors: a human donor in good health. The conserved cysteine and the conserved F or W are not part of the CDR3 here. Each record gives: J gene, V gene, CDR3 protein.

j_call: TRBJ2-6
v_call: TRBV18
cdr3_aa: ASSRGQLDSGANVLT

j_call: TRBJ1-1
v_call: TRBV7-2
cdr3_aa: ASSPRRGEAF

j_call: TRBJ1-2
v_call: TRBV28
cdr3_aa: ASSPDRGYGYT

j_call: TRBJ2-1
v_call: TRBV7-2
cdr3_aa: ASSLGTSRGDEQF

j_call: TRBJ2-7
v_call: TRBV4-2
cdr3_aa: ASSQATGHPYEQY

j_call: TRBJ2-1
v_call: TRBV7-2
cdr3_aa: ASSSPLAGVKEQF

j_call: TRBJ1-1
v_call: TRBV29-1
cdr3_aa: SGGEGFAEAF

j_call: TRBJ2-2
v_call: TRBV6-6
cdr3_aa: ASQGSVSGELF

j_call: TRBJ2-2
v_call: TRBV5-1
cdr3_aa: ASSLWTENTGELF

j_call: TRBJ1-1
v_call: TRBV19
cdr3_aa: ASSSQGSEIMNTEAF

j_call: TRBJ2-1
v_call: TRBV7-7
cdr3_aa: ASSLEVAGVTGFYNEQF

j_call: TRBJ2-1
v_call: TRBV9
cdr3_aa: ASSVGLAHSYNEQF

j_call: TRBJ1-1
v_call: TRBV15
cdr3_aa: ATSRDLRTGPNTEAF

j_call: TRBJ1-2
v_call: TRBV15
cdr3_aa: ATSRNYETGTGYGYT

j_call: TRBJ1-1
v_call: TRBV6-5
cdr3_aa: ASSTGGIEAF

j_call: TRBJ2-7
v_call: TRBV9
cdr3_aa: ASSALTDHDEQY

j_call: TRBJ2-5
v_call: TRBV9
cdr3_aa: ASSVETGLGTQY

j_call: TRBJ1-2
v_call: TRBV19
cdr3_aa: ASKRDRHYGYT

j_call: TRBJ2-1
v_call: TRBV7-8
cdr3_aa: ATLEREGRSYEQF

j_call: TRBJ2-1
v_call: TRBV7-3
cdr3_aa: ASSLSWDSSYNEQF

j_call: TRBJ1-2
v_call: TRBV13
cdr3_aa: ASSLGSLGGYT

j_call: TRBJ2-7
v_call: TRBV18
cdr3_aa: ASSPETGTRTYEQY

j_call: TRBJ1-2
v_call: TRBV6-5
cdr3_aa: ASSYSKFYSGYT

j_call: TRBJ2-5
v_call: TRBV15
cdr3_aa: ATSRGLAEETQY

j_call: TRBJ1-4
v_call: TRBV6-1
cdr3_aa: ASSEARDWDEKLF

j_call: TRBJ2-7
v_call: TRBV4-2
cdr3_aa: ASSLIQGTSGRGDEQY

j_call: TRBJ1-1
v_call: TRBV10-3
cdr3_aa: AIRRGGMNTEAF

j_call: TRBJ2-1
v_call: TRBV19
cdr3_aa: ATRTRKNEQF

j_call: TRBJ1-1
v_call: TRBV7-6
cdr3_aa: ASSFQAGEVGTEAF

j_call: TRBJ2-5
v_call: TRBV18
cdr3_aa: ASSPRTDQETQY

j_call: TRBJ2-7
v_call: TRBV5-1
cdr3_aa: ASSPGTGEWEQY

j_call: TRBJ2-7
v_call: TRBV7-4
cdr3_aa: ASSPFRTSGMYEQY

j_call: TRBJ1-3
v_call: TRBV9
cdr3_aa: ASSVGHSGNTIY

j_call: TRBJ1-2
v_call: TRBV11-2
cdr3_aa: ASSLDHMVSYGYT

j_call: TRBJ1-2
v_call: TRBV9
cdr3_aa: ASSDSGTGSGYT

j_call: TRBJ1-3
v_call: TRBV19
cdr3_aa: ASSIPGQAGNTIY

j_call: TRBJ2-7
v_call: TRBV6-5
cdr3_aa: ASSDGTSGAYEQY

j_call: TRBJ2-4
v_call: TRBV9
cdr3_aa: ASSESGTGSNIQY

j_call: TRBJ1-4
v_call: TRBV29-1
cdr3_aa: SVEGATNEKLF

j_call: TRBJ2-7
v_call: TRBV11-2
cdr3_aa: ASSPSDSPGEQY

j_call: TRBJ2-2
v_call: TRBV7-9
cdr3_aa: ACLNLGQGSGELF

j_call: TRBJ1-1
v_call: TRBV27
cdr3_aa: ASSSRTDTEAF

j_call: TRBJ2-3
v_call: TRBV14
cdr3_aa: ASSRGGSYTQY

j_call: TRBJ2-1
v_call: TRBV5-8
cdr3_aa: ASSLGGLNEQF

j_call: TRBJ1-1
v_call: TRBV25-1
cdr3_aa: ASSAPGNTEAF

j_call: TRBJ1-5
v_call: TRBV25-1
cdr3_aa: ASSDIGGAQPQH

j_call: TRBJ1-4
v_call: TRBV27
cdr3_aa: ASSFNSLSYNEKLF

j_call: TRBJ2-3
v_call: TRBV5-1
cdr3_aa: ASHSGRAADTQY

j_call: TRBJ2-7
v_call: TRBV28
cdr3_aa: ASREGGLSEQY

j_call: TRBJ2-2
v_call: TRBV9
cdr3_aa: ASSAERANTGELF

j_call: TRBJ1-5
v_call: TRBV2
cdr3_aa: ASSGGGYSNQPQH

j_call: TRBJ2-1
v_call: TRBV13
cdr3_aa: ASSLARYNEQF

j_call: TRBJ1-1
v_call: TRBV7-9
cdr3_aa: ASSLTEVNTEAF

j_call: TRBJ2-7
v_call: TRBV5-1
cdr3_aa: ASSLATSGAPYEQY

j_call: TRBJ1-5
v_call: TRBV25-1
cdr3_aa: ASSDSRINQPQH

j_call: TRBJ1-1
v_call: TRBV6-6
cdr3_aa: ASSYAGNTEAF

j_call: TRBJ2-7
v_call: TRBV5-1
cdr3_aa: ASSWGQTYEQY